This passage covers 13 T cell receptor beta chains from one sample sequenced in a study of blood T cell repertoires in COVID-19. The data were produced by immunoSEQ multiplex PCR, yet TCRdb's version contains in-frame clones alone and is incomplete. The table shows around 130,000 clones, with about four fifths occurring only once. Material for sequencing was peripheral blood. The origin of the receptors is a man aged 55 to 70 with acute or convalescent COVID-19.

CDR3 coding DNA: TGTGCCAGCAGCCAAGTGGTGACAGTTTATCGCTCTGGGGCCAACGTCCTGACTTTC. Residues: CASSQVVTVYRSGANVLTF. The V and J genes are TRBV3-1 (or the pseudogene TRBV3-2) and TRBJ2-6; maybe TRBD1 (5 bases). CDR1 and CDR2 (germline): LGHDT, YNNKEL (reference sequence). The CDR3 sequence is 19 residues long. V was shortened by 1 base and J by 0 bases, with 16 bases between the two germline ends.

V is TRBV11-1 and J is TRBJ1-4, with no clear D. The CDR3 is 15 residues long. V shed 5 bases and J shed 3 bases, with 13 bases lying between them. The germline V gene has CDR1 SGHAT and CDR2 FQDESV (reference sequence). The DNA of the CDR3 is TGTGCCAGCAGCCTGAGCCGCGGCCCTAATGAAAAACTGTTTTTT. Its translation is CASSLSRGPNEKLFF. The variable domain in full, with the rest retrieved from reference TRBV11-1 and TRBJ1-4, is EAEVAQSPRYKITEKSQAVAFWCDPISGHATLYWYRQILGQGPELLVQFQDESVVDDSQLPKDRFSAERLKGVDSTLKIQPAELGDSAMYLCASSLSRGPNEKLFFGSGTQLSVL.

V and J are TRBV7-8 and TRBJ2-1; TRBD1 aligns across 7 bases. Germline loops: CDR1 SGHVS, CDR2 FQNEAQ. The CDR3 sequence is 14 residues long. V was clipped by 0 bases and J by 10 bases; unmatched bases: 6. CDR3 nucleotides: TGTGCCAGCAGCTTAGCTAGACAGGGCATGGAGCAGTTCTTC. It codes for CASSLARQGMEQFF. The entire variable domain, with the rest obtained from reference TRBV7-8 and TRBJ2-1, is as follows: GAGVSQSPRYKVAKRGQDVALRCDPISGHVSLFWYQQALGQGPEFLTYFQNEAQLDKSGLPSDRFFAERPEGSVSTLKIQRTQQEDSAVYLCASSLARQGMEQFFGPGTRLTVL.

V gene TRBV28 combines with J gene TRBJ2-7; D is uncertain. Trimming left V 4 bases short and J 0 bases short, with 7 bases between. Germline assignment: CDR1 MDHEN and CDR2 SYDVKM. CDR3 length: 13 residues. In DNA, the CDR3 is TGTGCCAGCAGTTCCCTTAGCTCCTACGAGCAGTACTTC. Translating it yields CASSSLSSYEQYF. The whole variable domain, remainder taken from reference TRBV28 and TRBJ2-7, is DVKVTQSSRYLVKRTGEKVFLECVQDMDHENMFWYRQDPGLGLRLIYFSYDVKMKEKGDIPEGYSVSREKKERFSLILESASTNQTSMYLCASSSLSSYEQYFGPGTRLTVT.

Only one count was recorded for this clone. The chain recombines TRBV5-5 with TRBJ2-2; TRBD1 agrees at 7 bases. Trimming cost V 3 bases and J 7 bases; bases outside gene matches: 9. Germline CDR1 is SGHKS and CDR2 is YYEKEE (reference sequence). The CDR3 runs 15 residues. This CDR3 is CASSSLQGKIGELFF. CDR3 nucleotides: TGTGCCAGCAGCTCATTACAGGGGAAAATCGGGGAGCTGTTTTTT.

The chain has TRBV5-1 and TRBJ2-1, with TRBD2 matching over 12 bases. The ends lost 4 bases at V and 9 bases at J; junction bases unmatched: 8. Germline CDR1 is SGHRS and CDR2 is YFSETQ. The CDR3 contains 15 residues. DNA of the CDR3: TGCGCCAGCAGCCTGACTAGCGGGAGTGTGAGTGAGCAGTTCTTC. As protein: CASSLTSGSVSEQFF.

The genes are TRBV7-8 and TRBJ1-5, with 7 bases identical to TRBD1. This CDR3 spans 15 amino acids. Germline loops: CDR1 SGHVS, CDR2 FQNEAQ. Losses at the gene ends were 3 bases for V and 4 bases for J; bases not matched to a gene: 6. The CDR3, as DNA: TGTGCCAGCAGCTTGTCAGGGGGGTCTAATCAGCCCCAGCATTTT. It encodes CASSLSGGSNQPQHF.

The rearrangement joins TRBV7-9 to TRBJ2-7, with 9 bases lining up with TRBD1. The junction had 4 bases not matched to a gene; V was cut back by 2 bases and J by 2 bases. This CDR3 is built from 15 residues. Germline V CDR1 and CDR2: SEHNR, FQNEAQ (reference sequence). CDR3 nucleotides: TGTGCCAGCAGCTTATCAGGACAGGGGACCTACGAGCAGTACTTC. Residues: CASSLSGQGTYEQYF. The variable domain in full, completed from reference TRBV7-9 and TRBJ2-7, reads DTGVSQNPRHKITKRGQNVTFRCDPISEHNRLYWYRQTLGQGPEFLTYFQNEAQLEKSRLLSDRFSAERPKGSFSTLEIQRTEQGDSAMYLCASSLSGQGTYEQYFGPGTRLTVT.

V and J are TRBV27 and TRBJ2-3, with TRBD1 matching 8 bases. This CDR3 is built from 15 residues. Unmatched junction bases numbered 4, after V lost 2 bases and J lost 3 bases. The germline gives CDR1 MNHEY, CDR2 SMNVEV (reference sequence). CDR3 DNA: TGTGCCAGCAGTTTAACAGGGGGATGGACAGATACGCAGTATTTT. It codes for CASSLTGGWTDTQYF.

The chain joins TRBV3-1 (or the pseudogene TRBV3-2) to TRBJ1-6; 7 bases agree with TRBD1. The CDR3 sequence is 17 residues long. V was pared by 4 bases and J by 4 bases, with 10 bases of the junction left unmatched. In germline, CDR1 is LGHDT, CDR2 YNNKEL (reference sequence). CDR3 amino acids: CASSLRTGWGYNSPLHF. In DNA form, the CDR3 reads TGTGCCAGCAGCCTGAGGACAGGCTGGGGGTATAATTCACCCCTCCACTTT.

This chain joins TRBV7-2 and TRBJ1-1; D unresolved. V was trimmed by 3 bases and J by 5 bases, leaving 10 bases between them. The CDR3 covers 13 residues. Looked up from germline, CDR1 is SGHTA and CDR2 is FQGNSA. The CDR3 DNA sequence: TGTGCCAGCAGCTTCCGCGGGCGGACTGAAGCTTTCTTT. Translating it yields CASSFRGRTEAFF.

The chain carries TRBV19 and TRBJ1-1, with D perhaps TRBD1 (5 bases). V was clipped by 5 bases and J by 3 bases, with 13 bases between them. CDR1 LNHDA and CDR2 SQIVND come from the germline V gene (reference sequence). The CDR3 has 14 amino acids. Here the CDR3 DNA reads TGTGCCAGTAGTCATGGGGCTGGGTACACTGAAGCTTTCTTT. Translation gives CASSHGAGYTEAFF. Full variable domain (outside the CDR3, taken from reference TRBV19 and TRBJ1-1): DGGITQSPKYLFRKEGQNVTLSCEQNLNHDAMYWYRQDPGQGLRLIYYSQIVNDFQKGDIAEGYSVSREKKESFPLTVTSAQKNPTAFYLCASSHGAGYTEAFFGQGTRLTVV.

This chain joins TRBV30 and TRBJ1-1; D is ambiguous. Germline CDR1 GTSNPN, CDR2 SVGIG (reference sequence). This CDR3 region has 13 residues. Between the trimmed V and J ends, which lost 5 bases and 6 bases, there was a span of 16 bases. The CDR3 coding sequence is TGTGCCTGGGAGAGAGGCGGGCTGTCTGAAGCTTTCTTT. Translation gives CAWERGGLSEAFF.